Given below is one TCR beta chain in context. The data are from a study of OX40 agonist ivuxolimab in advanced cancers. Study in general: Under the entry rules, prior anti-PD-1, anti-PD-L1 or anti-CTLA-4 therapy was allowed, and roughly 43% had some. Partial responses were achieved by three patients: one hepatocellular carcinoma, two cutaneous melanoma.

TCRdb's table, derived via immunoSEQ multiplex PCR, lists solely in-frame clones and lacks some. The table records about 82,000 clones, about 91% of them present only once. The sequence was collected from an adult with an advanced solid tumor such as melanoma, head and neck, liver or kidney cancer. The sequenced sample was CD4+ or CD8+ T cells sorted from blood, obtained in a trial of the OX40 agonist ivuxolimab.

DNA for the CDR3: TGCGCCAGCAGCCAAGGGACAGGGTCCTACGAGCAGTACTTC. It yields the protein CASSQGTGSYEQYF. The rearrangement links TRBV5-1 to TRBJ2-7; 9 nucleotides match TRBD1. This CDR3 has 14 residues. The V segment lost 4 bases and the J segment 1 base; nucleotides outside the gene matches: 3. CDR1 and CDR2 from the germline V gene are SGHRS and YFSETQ.